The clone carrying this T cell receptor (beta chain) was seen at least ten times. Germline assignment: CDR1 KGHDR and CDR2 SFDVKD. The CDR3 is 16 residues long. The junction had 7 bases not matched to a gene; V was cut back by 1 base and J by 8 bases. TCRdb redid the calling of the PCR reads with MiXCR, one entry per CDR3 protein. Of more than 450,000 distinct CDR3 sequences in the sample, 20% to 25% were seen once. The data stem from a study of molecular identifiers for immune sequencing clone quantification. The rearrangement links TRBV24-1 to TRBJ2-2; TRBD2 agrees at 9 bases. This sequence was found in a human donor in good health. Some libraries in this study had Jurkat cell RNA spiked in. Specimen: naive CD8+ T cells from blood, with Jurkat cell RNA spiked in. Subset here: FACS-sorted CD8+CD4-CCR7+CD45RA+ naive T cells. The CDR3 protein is CATSDLRGGAQGELFF. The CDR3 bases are TGTGCCACCAGTGATTTACGCGGGGGGGCTCAGGGGGAGCTGTTTTTT.